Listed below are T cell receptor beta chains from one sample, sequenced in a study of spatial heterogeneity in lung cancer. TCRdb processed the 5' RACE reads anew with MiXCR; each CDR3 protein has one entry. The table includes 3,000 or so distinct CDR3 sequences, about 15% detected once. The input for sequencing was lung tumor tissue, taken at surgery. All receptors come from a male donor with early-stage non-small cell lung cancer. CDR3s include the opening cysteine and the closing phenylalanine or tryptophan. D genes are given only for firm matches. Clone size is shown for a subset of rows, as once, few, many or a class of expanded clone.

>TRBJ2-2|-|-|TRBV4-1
TGCGCCAGCAGCCTCCGTACCGGGGAGCTGTTTTTT
CASSLRTGELFF
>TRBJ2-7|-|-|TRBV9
TGTGCCAGCAGCGGTCTCGTGTCCTACGAGCAGTACTTC
CASSGLVSYEQYF
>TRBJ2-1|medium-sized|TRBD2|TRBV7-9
TGTGCCAGCAGCTCGCTCGGCGGGAGCCGCCGGTTCTTC
CASSSLGGSRRFF
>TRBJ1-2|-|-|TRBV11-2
TGTGCCAGCAGCTCTTACGGGAGCCCCGGGGCCCAGAATTATGGCTACACCTTC
CASSSYGSPGAQNYGYTF
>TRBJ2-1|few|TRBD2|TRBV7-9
TGTGCCAGCAGCTTAGCGGCGGGAGGACTCTCCTACAATGAGCAGTTCTTC
CASSLAAGGLSYNEQFF
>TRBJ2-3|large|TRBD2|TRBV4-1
TGCGCCAGCAGCCTTACTGGAGGGTCCGGGACTAGCGGGATCCCTAGCACAGATACGCAGTATTTT
CASSLTGGSGTSGIPSTDTQYF
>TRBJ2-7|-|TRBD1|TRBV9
TGTGCCAGCAGCGCGCGGACAGGGAGGACCTACGAGCAGTACTTC
CASSARTGRTYEQYF
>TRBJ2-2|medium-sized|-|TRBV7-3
TGTGCCAGCAGCCGGGGGACCGGGGAGCTGTTTTTT
CASSRGTGELFF
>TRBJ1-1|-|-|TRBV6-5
TGTGCCAGCAGTTTGTCATTGAACACTGAAGCTTTCTTT
CASSLSLNTEAFF
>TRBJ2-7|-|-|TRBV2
TGTGCCAGCAGTACGGACTCCTACGAGCAGTACTTC
CASSTDSYEQYF
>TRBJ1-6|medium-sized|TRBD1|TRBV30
TGTGCCTGGACGGGACAGACGAATTCACCCCTCCACTTT
CAWTGQTNSPLHF
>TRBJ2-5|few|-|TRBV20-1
TGCAGTGCTAGAGGGCGAGCGGCCCCAGAGACCCAGTACTTC
CSARGRAAPETQYF
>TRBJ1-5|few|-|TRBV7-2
TGTGCCAGCAGCGAGTCGCTTAGCAATCAGCCCCAGCATTTT
CASSESLSNQPQHF
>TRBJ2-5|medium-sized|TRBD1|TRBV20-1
TGCAGTGCTAGAGATCGGACAGGGTTGGAAGAGACCCAGTACTTC
CSARDRTGLEETQYF
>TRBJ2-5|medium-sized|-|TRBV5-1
TGCGCCAGCAGCTTGGATTCGACAGGCCCTCAAGAGACCCAGTACTTC
CASSLDSTGPQETQYF
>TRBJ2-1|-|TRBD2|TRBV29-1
TGCAGCGTTGAAGATAGTCTAGCGGGAGGACGGTTCTTC
CSVEDSLAGGRFF
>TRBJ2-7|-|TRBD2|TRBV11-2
TGTGCCAGCAGCCAAACTAGCGGAACTTCCTACGAGCAGTACTTC
CASSQTSGTSYEQYF
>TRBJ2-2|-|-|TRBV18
TGTGCCAGCTCACCAGGGCTGAGGAGGGGCGGCACCGGGGAGCTGTTTTTT
CASSPGLRRGGTGELFF
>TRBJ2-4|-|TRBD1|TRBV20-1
TGCAGTGCTGACTACAGGGGGCAGGGACCCAAAAACATTCAGTACTTC
CSADYRGQGPKNIQYF
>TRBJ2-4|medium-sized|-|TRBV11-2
TGTGCCAGCAGCGAAACGTCGATGGTAGACATTCAGTACTTC
CASSETSMVDIQYF
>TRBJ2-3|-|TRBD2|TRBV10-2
TGCGCCAGCACTGAGTTTCTTGGCGGGAGGGCCTCAAGCACAGATACGCAGTATTTT
CASTEFLGGRASSTDTQYF
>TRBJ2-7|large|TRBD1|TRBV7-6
TGTGCCAGCAGCCCCCCGGGACAGGGGCGCTACGAGCAGTACTTC
CASSPPGQGRYEQYF
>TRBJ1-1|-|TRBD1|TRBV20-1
TGCAGTGCTGGGAACAGGGGATTGATGAACACTGAAGCTTTCTTT
CSAGNRGLMNTEAFF
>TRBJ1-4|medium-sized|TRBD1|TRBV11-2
TGTGCCAGCAGCTCGCCGGGACAGGGATTGAATGAAAAACTGTTTTTT
CASSSPGQGLNEKLFF
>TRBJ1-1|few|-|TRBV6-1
TGTGCCAGCAGCCAACCGAACACTGAAGCTTTCTTT
CASSQPNTEAFF
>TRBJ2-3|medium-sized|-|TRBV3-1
TGTGCCAGCAGCCAAGTTGCCGGGGATACGCAGTATTTT
CASSQVAGDTQYF
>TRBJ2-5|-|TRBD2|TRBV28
TGTGCCAGCAGTTTTATTAGCTTTCGAGGCCGGGGGGAGACCCAGTACTTT
CASSFISFRGRGETQYF
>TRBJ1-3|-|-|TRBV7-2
TGTGCCAGCAGCTCCCAAAGAACTGGAAACACCATATATTTT
CASSSQRTGNTIYF
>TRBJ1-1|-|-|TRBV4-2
TGTGCCAGCAGCCAAGATTGGCAGGGCCCCCTGGCCACTGAAGCTTTCTTT
CASSQDWQGPLATEAFF
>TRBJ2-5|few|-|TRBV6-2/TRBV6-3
TGTGCCAGCAGCCCTAGAGGGGAGACCCAGTACTTC
CASSPRGETQYF
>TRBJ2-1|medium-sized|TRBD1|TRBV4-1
TGCGCCAGCAGCCAAGGGACAGGGGAAGTTGATGAGCAGTTCTTC
CASSQGTGEVDEQFF
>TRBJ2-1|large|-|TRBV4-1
TGCGCCAGCAGCCAAGTGACCTACAATGAGCAGTTCTTC
CASSQVTYNEQFF
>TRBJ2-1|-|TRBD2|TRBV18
TGTGCCAGCTCACCAAATACGGGAGGACCTTACAATGAGCAGTTCTTC
CASSPNTGGPYNEQFF
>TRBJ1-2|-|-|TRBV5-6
TGTGCCAGCAGCAAGCGGGCTCCAGCTAACTATGGCTACACCTTC
CASSKRAPANYGYTF
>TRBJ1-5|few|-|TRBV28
TGTGCCAGCAGTTTACTGCAGGGTTCTGAGCAGCCCCAGCATTTT
CASSLLQGSEQPQHF
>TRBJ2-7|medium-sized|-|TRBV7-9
TGTGCCAGCAGCCCTAACCAACAGGGCCACGAGCAGTACTTC
CASSPNQQGHEQYF
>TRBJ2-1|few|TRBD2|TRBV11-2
TGTGCCAGCAGCTTAGTCCGGGAGGGGCGCAATGAGCAGTTCTTC
CASSLVREGRNEQFF
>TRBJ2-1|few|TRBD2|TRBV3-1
TGTGCCAGCAGCCAAGGGGGAATGGGTACTAGCGGGAGGAACAATGAGCAGTTCTTC
CASSQGGMGTSGRNNEQFF
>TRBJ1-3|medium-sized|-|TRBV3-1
TGTGCCAGCAGCCAAGACGATGAGGGTTACGGAAACACCATATATTTT
CASSQDDEGYGNTIYF
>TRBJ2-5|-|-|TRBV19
TGTGCCAGTAGTATAGGAACGGGGAGCGAGACCCAGTACTTC
CASSIGTGSETQYF
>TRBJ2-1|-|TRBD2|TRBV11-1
TGTGCCAGCAGCTTACTAGCGGGAGGGCCGGGTTACAATGAGCAGTTCTTC
CASSLLAGGPGYNEQFF
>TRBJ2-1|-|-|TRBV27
TGTGCCAGCAGTCCAAGTACTGGTTACAATGAGCAGTTCTTC
CASSPSTGYNEQFF
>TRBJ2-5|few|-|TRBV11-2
TGTGCCAGCAGCTTTTGGCGTACAGAGACCCAGTACTTC
CASSFWRTETQYF
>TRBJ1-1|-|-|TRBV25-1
TGTGCCAGCAATGGCAGGGGTACTGAAGCTTTCTTT
CASNGRGTEAFF
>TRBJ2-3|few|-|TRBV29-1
TGCAGCGTTGTTAAGGATGCCAGCACAGATACGCAGTATTTT
CSVVKDASTDTQYF
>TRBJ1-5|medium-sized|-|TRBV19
TGTGCCAGTAGTATTGCTGGCAATCAGCCCCAGCATTTT
CASSIAGNQPQHF
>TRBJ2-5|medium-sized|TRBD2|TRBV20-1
TGCAGTGCTAAAACAACTAGCGGGGCCCAAGAGACCCAGTACTTC
CSAKTTSGAQETQYF
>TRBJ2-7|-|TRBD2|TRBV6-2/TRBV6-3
TGTGCCAGCAGTTACTCGTGGACTAGCGGGGGGCCCGAGCAGTACTTC
CASSYSWTSGGPEQYF
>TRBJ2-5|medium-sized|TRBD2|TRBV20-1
TGCAGTGCTAGGGGTTTAGCGGGGAGCCAAGAGACCCAGTACTTC
CSARGLAGSQETQYF
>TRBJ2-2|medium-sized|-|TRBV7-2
TGTGCCAGCAGCCCCGCTCCGAACACCGGGGAGCTGTTTTTT
CASSPAPNTGELFF
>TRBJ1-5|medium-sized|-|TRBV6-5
TGTGCCAGCAGTTACTCCAGGGGCTTGGGTCAGCCCCAGCATTTT
CASSYSRGLGQPQHF
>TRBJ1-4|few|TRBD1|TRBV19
TGTGCCAGTAGTATGAGTCAGGGGGCAGCTAATGAAAAACTGTTTTTT
CASSMSQGAANEKLFF